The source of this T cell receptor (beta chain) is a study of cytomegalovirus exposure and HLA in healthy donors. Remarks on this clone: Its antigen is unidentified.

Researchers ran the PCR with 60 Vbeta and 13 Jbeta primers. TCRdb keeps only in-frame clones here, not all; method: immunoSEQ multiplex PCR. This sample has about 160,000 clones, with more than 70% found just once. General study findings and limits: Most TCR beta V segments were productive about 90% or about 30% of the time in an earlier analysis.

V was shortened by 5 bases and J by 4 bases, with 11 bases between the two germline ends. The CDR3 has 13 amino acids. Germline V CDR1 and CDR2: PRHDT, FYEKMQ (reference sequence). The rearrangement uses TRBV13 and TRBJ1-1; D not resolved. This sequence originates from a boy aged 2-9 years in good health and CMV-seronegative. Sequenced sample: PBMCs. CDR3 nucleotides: TGTGCCAGCAGCCTTGGAGGACCCACTGAAGCTTTCTTT. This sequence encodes CASSLGGPTEAFF.